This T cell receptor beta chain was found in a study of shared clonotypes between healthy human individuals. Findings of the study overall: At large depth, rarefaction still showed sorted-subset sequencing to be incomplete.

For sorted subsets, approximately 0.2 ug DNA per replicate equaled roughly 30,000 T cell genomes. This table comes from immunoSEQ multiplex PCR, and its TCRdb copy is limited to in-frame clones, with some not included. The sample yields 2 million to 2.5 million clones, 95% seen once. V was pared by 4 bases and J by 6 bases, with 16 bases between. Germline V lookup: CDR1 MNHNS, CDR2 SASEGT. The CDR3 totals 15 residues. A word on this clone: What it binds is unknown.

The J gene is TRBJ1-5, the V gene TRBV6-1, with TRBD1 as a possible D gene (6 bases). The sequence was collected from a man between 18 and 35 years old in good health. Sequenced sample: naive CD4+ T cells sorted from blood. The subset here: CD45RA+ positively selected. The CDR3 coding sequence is TGTGCCAGCAGTGCCGGGGGCGTCGTAATTCAGCCCCAGCATTTT. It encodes CASSAGGVVIQPQHF.